This TCR beta chain was recovered during a study of blood T cell repertoires in COVID-19. In the original analysis: Nucleated cell number was recorded as an estimate derived from reference gene primer amplification. Assay: immunoSEQ multiplex PCR; the TCRdb copy retains only in-frame clones and omits some. The V and J calls and the clone size are those of that table, but D and trimming were determined from the DNA. The sample carries over 350,000 clones, roughly nine tenths recorded once. This CDR3 has 15 amino acids. With 0 bases removed from V and 5 bases from J, the gap between germline ends came to 13 bases. From germline, CDR1 is MNHEY and CDR2 SVGAGI.

This TCR came from a woman in her thirties or forties who had been exposed to COVID-19. Sequenced: PBMCs or T cells enriched from blood (not recorded which). The rearrangement links TRBV6-5 to TRBJ1-1, with unresolved D. Here the CDR3 DNA reads TGTGCCAGCAGTTACTCGACCCGGTCGAGGACTGAAGCTTTCTTT. Residues: CASSYSTRSRTEAFF.